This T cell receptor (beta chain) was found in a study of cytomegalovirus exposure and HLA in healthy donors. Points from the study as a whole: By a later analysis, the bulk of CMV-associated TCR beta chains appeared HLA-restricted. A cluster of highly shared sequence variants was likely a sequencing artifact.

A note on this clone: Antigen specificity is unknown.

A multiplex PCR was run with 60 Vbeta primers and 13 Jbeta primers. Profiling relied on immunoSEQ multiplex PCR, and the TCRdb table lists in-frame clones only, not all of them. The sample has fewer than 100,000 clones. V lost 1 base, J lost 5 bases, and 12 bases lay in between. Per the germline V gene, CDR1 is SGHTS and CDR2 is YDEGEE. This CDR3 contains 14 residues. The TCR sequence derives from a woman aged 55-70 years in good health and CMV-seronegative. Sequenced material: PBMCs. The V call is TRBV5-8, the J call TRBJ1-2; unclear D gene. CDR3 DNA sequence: TGTGCCAGCAGCTTGTTGACACAAACATATGGCTACACCTTC. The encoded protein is CASSLLTQTYGYTF.